This is a list of T cell receptor beta chains from one sample in a study of cytomegalovirus exposure and HLA in healthy donors. The protocol was immunoSEQ multiplex PCR, while the TCRdb copy is restricted to in-frame clones and leaves out a portion. The table shows more than 150,000 clones, with approximately 81% occurring only once. The sequenced material came from PBMCs. These receptors were taken from a woman aged 18 to 35 in good health and CMV-seropositive. CDR3s include the opening cysteine and the closing phenylalanine or tryptophan.

TRBJ1-5 TRBV19 CASKEGVFSNQPQHF
TRBJ2-6 TRBV19 CASRPTGAPSGANVLTF
TRBJ2-7 TRBV18 CASSPGTDYEQYF
TRBJ2-1 TRBV7-9 CASSSQGRKFF
TRBJ1-1 TRBV10-2 CASRPQRGSTEAFF
TRBJ2-5 TRBV5-6 CASSSPQQRWETQYF
TRBJ2-3 TRBV5-1 CASSSNWAGPNTQYF
TRBJ2-1 TRBV7-2 CASSLTGGSYNEQFF
TRBJ2-1 TRBV5-4 CASSSSLSVGEQFF
TRBJ1-6 TRBV5-5 CASSLVPSNNSPLHF
TRBJ1-3 TRBV30 CAWSPAGNTIYF
TRBJ1-1 TRBV6-5 CASSYGWGQDTEAFF
TRBJ2-5 TRBV7-2 CASSLARGEETQYF
TRBJ2-7 TRBV27 CASSLTEDYEQYF
TRBJ2-3 TRBV7-7 CASSLGRGGTDTQYF
TRBJ2-1 TRBV9 CASSVVEGREQFF
TRBJ2-2 TRBV7-2 CASSTERRATRTGELFF
TRBJ1-1 TRBV6-5 CASSYEAVTEAFF
TRBJ2-7 TRBV4-1 CASSQGGGLTYEQYF
TRBJ1-1 TRBV7-2 CASSSGQMNTEAFF
TRBJ2-5 TRBV27 CASSFGVGGEETQYF
TRBJ1-5 TRBV5-1 CASRPDNSNQPQHF
TRBJ1-5 TRBV7-9 CASSLGGDQPQHF
TRBJ2-5 TRBV19 CASSIGGGTQETQYF
TRBJ1-3 TRBV9 CASSGQGLSGNTIYF
TRBJ2-5 TRBV5-1 CASSLADRETQYF
TRBJ1-4 TRBV2 CASSRDRVNEKLFF
TRBJ2-4 TRBV4-1 CASSAVNRGTKNSQYF
TRBJ2-2 TRBV2 CASSLGRTSGDPGELFF
TRBJ2-1 TRBV6-4 CASSTLAGVSNEQFF
TRBJ1-2 TRBV6-6 CASSSQKWQGIGGYTF
TRBJ1-5 TRBV2 CASRPVNQPQHF
TRBJ2-5 TRBV5-1 CASSYSGTGPSETQYF
TRBJ2-3 TRBV2 CASSVYSTDTQYF
TRBJ2-7 TRBV11-2 CASSLEASGGASYEQYF
TRBJ2-5 TRBV27 CASSWGGAETQYF
TRBJ2-5 TRBV27 CASSHGTGEETQYF
TRBJ1-2 TRBV5-4 CASSFAFEGGAF
TRBJ2-2 TRBV5-1 CASSSYPRGRTGELFF
TRBJ1-1 TRBV11-3 CASSSAQGTVPEAFF
TRBJ2-3 TRBV10-1 CASSDDRLEDTQYF
TRBJ1-1 TRBV2 CASNRVNTEAFF
TRBJ1-1 TRBV6-5 CASSYAGGEAFF
TRBJ1-1 TRBV19 CASGGGSTEAFF
TRBJ2-2 TRBV5-4 CASSRGGLATPGELFF
TRBJ1-2 TRBV5-5 CASRLGQGTLSVGGYTF
TRBJ1-4 TRBV11-2 CASSRPGQGEKLFF
TRBJ1-4 TRBV5-1 CASSRGRGEKLFF
TRBJ1-5 TRBV19 CASSTTGGRNQPQHF
TRBJ2-6 TRBV5-1 CASSPVGGANGLTF
TRBJ1-1 TRBV7-2 CASSPRGGWDTEAFF
TRBJ2-5 TRBV7-8 CASSAPGTGGNVTQYF
TRBJ1-2 TRBV4-1 CASSQSRGAPTGSTF
TRBJ2-4 TRBV2 CAKTTSVFKNIQYF
TRBJ2-5 TRBV19 CASSIEGGGVETQYF